Below, one T cell receptor (beta chain) is given with its context. Its antigen remains unknown. The sample belongs to a study of CD8 T cells in ankylosing spondylitis. Study-wide findings and caveats: As reported, disease-linked clones showed significant enrichment in matched ankylosing spondylitis synovial fluid. Apparently characteristic of ankylosing spondylitis blood was a TCR beta motif (about 8 highly homologous variants). Disease-linked clones were CD8+ and relatively rare in peripheral blood.

CDR3 length equals 16 residues. The V gene's germline CDR1 is DFQATT and CDR2 SNEGSKA (reference sequence). Trimming removed 5 bases at V and 1 base at J, with 20 bases between. TCRdb redid the calling of the 5' RACE reads with MiXCR, one entry per CDR3 protein. The sample holds approximately 400,000 distinct CDR3 sequences, 25% to 30% seen once. The specimen was blood, either unsorted or a sorted T cell fraction (not recorded which). This sequence was found in a male donor with ankylosing spondylitis. This rearrangement joins TRBV20-1 to TRBJ1-1; no clear D gene. The CDR3 coding sequence is TGCAGTGCTGCCGTAGTAATTCGGGGTCGGAACACTGAAGCTTTCTTT. It yields the protein CSAAVVIRGRNTEAFF.